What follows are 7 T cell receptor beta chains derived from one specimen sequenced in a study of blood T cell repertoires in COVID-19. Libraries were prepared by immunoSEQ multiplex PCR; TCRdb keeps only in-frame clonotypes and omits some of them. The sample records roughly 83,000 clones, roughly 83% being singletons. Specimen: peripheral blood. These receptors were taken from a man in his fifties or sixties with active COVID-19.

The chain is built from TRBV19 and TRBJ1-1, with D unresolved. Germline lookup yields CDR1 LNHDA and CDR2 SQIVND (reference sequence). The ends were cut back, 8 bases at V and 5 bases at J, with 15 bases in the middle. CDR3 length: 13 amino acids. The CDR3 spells CASARERRTEAFF. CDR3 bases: TGTGCCAGTGCACGCGAGAGGAGGACTGAAGCTTTCTTT. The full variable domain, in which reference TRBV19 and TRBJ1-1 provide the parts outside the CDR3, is DGGITQSPKYLFRKEGQNVTLSCEQNLNHDAMYWYRQDPGQGLRLIYYSQIVNDFQKGDIAEGYSVSREKKESFPLTVTSAQKNPTAFYLCASARERRTEAFFGQGTRLTVV.

The CDR3, as DNA: TGTGCCAGCAGCCCTCGGGGTCCCTACGAGCAGTACTTC. This encodes CASSPRGPYEQYF. The J gene is TRBJ2-7, the V gene TRBV28; D is possibly TRBD2 (5 bases). The CDR3 covers 13 residues. V dropped 6 bases and J dropped 2 bases, with 11 bases sitting between them. Germline CDR1 MDHEN, CDR2 SYDVKM.

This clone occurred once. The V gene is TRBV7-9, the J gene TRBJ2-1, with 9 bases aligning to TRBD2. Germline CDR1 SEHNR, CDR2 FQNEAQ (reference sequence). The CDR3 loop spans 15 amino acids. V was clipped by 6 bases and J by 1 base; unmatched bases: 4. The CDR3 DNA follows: TGTGCCAGCAGGATAGCGGGGGTTTCCTACAATGAGCAGTTCTTC. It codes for CASRIAGVSYNEQFF.

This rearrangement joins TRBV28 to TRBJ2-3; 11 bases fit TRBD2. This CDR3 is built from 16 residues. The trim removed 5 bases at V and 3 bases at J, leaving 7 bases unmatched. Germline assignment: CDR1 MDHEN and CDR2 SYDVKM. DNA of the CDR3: TGTGCCAGCAGTGATAGCGGGGGGGCTTCGACAGATACGCAGTATTTT. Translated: CASSDSGGASTDTQYF. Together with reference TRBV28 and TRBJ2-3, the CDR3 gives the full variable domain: DVKVTQSSRYLVKRTGEKVFLECVQDMDHENMFWYRQDPGLGLRLIYFSYDVKMKEKGDIPEGYSVSREKKERFSLILESASTNQTSMYLCASSDSGGASTDTQYFGPGTRLTVL.

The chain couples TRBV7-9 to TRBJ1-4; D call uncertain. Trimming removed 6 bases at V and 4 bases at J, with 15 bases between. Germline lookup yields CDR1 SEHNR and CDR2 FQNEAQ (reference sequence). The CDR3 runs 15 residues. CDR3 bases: TGTGCCAGCAGTTACGGGAGGTATTTTAATGAAAAACTGTTTTTT. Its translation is CASSYGRYFNEKLFF. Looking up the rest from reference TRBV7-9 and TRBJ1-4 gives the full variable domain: DTGVSQNPRHKITKRGQNVTFRCDPISEHNRLYWYRQTLGQGPEFLTYFQNEAQLEKSRLLSDRFSAERPKGSFSTLEIQRTEQGDSAMYLCASSYGRYFNEKLFFGSGTQLSVL.

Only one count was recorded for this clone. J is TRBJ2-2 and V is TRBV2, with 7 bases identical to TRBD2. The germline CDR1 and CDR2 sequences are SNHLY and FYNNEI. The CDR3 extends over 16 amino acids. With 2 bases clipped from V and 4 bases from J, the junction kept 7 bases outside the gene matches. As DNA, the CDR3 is TGTGCCAGCAGTGAACTAGCGGTATCAAGCACCGGGGAGCTGTTTTTT. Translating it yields CASSELAVSSTGELFF.

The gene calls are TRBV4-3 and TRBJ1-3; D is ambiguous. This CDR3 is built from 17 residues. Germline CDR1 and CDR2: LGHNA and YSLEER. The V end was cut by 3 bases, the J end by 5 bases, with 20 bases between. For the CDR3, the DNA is TGCGCCAGCAGCCACGCGGGGATTGGTGGTGGTAGAAACACCATATATTTT. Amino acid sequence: CASSHAGIGGGRNTIYF.